The 12 T cell receptor beta chains presented below share a single source sample, sequenced in a study of shared clonotypes between healthy human individuals (dated by TCRdb to 2020 to 2022). The library was built by means of the immunoSEQ multiplex PCR assay. Sourced from immuneACCESS, this table was stored by TCRdb with only in-frame sequences that have V and J called. A share of the clones is absent; for the studies checked, an unresolved V gene accounts for under half, and the remainder has no known explanation. The table for this sample lists 2,500,000 or so clones; 90% to 95% of them were counted only once. The leading ten clones occupy around 0.4% of the sample. The specimen was naive CD4+ T cells from PBMCs. The cell subset or site tag for this specimen amounts to: CD45RA+ positively selected. The source is a man aged 18 to 29 in good health. Some clones in this sample may be carry-over from other donors' samples.

V is TRBV18 and J is TRBJ1-2; 10 nucleotides line up with TRBD1. CDR3 length: 15 residues. The ends lost 3 bases at V and 5 bases at J; junction bases unmatched: 6. Germline lookup yields CDR1 KGHSH and CDR2 LQKENI. CDR3 residues: CASSPIGTGAYGYTF. The CDR3 DNA sequence: TGTGCCAGCTCACCTATTGGGACAGGGGCATATGGCTACACCTTC.

The genes are TRBV5-1 and TRBJ1-2, with no clear D. The CDR3 is made up of 15 amino acids. Between the trimmed V and J ends, which lost 0 bases and 0 bases, there was a span of 9 bases. The germline V gene has CDR1 SGHRS and CDR2 YFSETQ. CDR3 amino acids: CASSLVGGSNYGYTF. Written as DNA, the CDR3 is TGCGCCAGCAGCTTGGTTGGAGGGTCTAACTATGGCTACACCTTC.

This clone was picked up one time. The chain links TRBV30 to TRBJ2-5, with D uncertain. The DNA matches TRBJ2-7 better at its end, which makes the J call doubtful. CDR1 is GTSNPN, CDR2 SVGIG, per germline (reference sequence). The CDR3 extends over 11 amino acids. In DNA, the CDR3 is TGTGCCTGGAGCGAGCCCTACGAGCAGTACTTC. Translated, it gives CAWSEPYEQYF.

The V call is TRBV7-9, the J call TRBJ2-3, with a tentative D call TRBD2 (6 bases). CDR1 and CDR2 (germline): SEHNR, FQNEAQ (reference sequence). The V end was cut by 2 bases, the J end by 5 bases, with 20 bases between. The CDR3 spans 17 residues. DNA of the CDR3: TGTGCCAGCAGCTTACGTCGCGGGGACCCTTGGTTAGATACGCAGTATTTT. This gives the protein CASSLRRGDPWLDTQYF.

The V call is TRBV5-6, the J call TRBJ2-1; TRBD1 is a possible D gene (5 bases). CDR1 and CDR2 from the germline V gene are SGHDT and YYEEEE. V was shortened by 4 bases and J by 6 bases, with 14 bases between the two germline ends. The CDR3 is 14 residues long. The CDR3 region has the DNA TGTGCCAGCAGCCCGCCCCAGGGCCCCAATGAGCAGTTCTTC. It translates to CASSPPQGPNEQFF.

The chain couples TRBV7-9 to TRBJ2-5; 13 bases are a match to TRBD2. CDR1 is SEHNR, CDR2 FQNEAQ, per germline (reference sequence). Losses at the gene ends were 1 base for V and 5 bases for J; bases not matched to a gene: 4. The CDR3 consists of 16 residues. The chain's CDR3 is CASSLGTSGSPETQYF. CDR3 DNA sequence: TGTGCCAGCAGCTTAGGGACTAGCGGGAGTCCCGAGACCCAGTACTTC.

J is TRBJ2-7 and V is TRBV2; no definite D call. V gave up 8 bases and J gave up 2 bases, with 19 bases separating them. Germline CDR1 and CDR2: SNHLY and FYNNEI. The length of the CDR3 is 15 residues. CDR3 in amino acids: CASDSYLGDPYEQYF. In DNA, the CDR3 is TGTGCCAGCGACTCGTACCTTGGCGACCCCTACGAGCAGTACTTC.

The rearrangement links TRBV29-1 to TRBJ1-1; no reliable D call. CDR1 and CDR2 from the germline V gene are SQVTM and ANQGSEA. Trimming left V 7 bases short and J 3 bases short, with 15 bases between. The CDR3 runs to 13 residues. The CDR3 protein is CSGSRTLDTEAFF. CDR3 in DNA: TGCAGCGGTAGCAGGACCCTGGACACTGAAGCTTTCTTT.

The chain recombines TRBV11-2 with TRBJ1-3, with TRBD1 matching 7 bases. Germline V CDR1 and CDR2: SGHAT, FQNNGV. V shed 0 bases and J 0 bases; nucleotides not matched to a gene: 2. CDR3 length: 16 residues. The CDR3 reads CASSLEAGGSGNTIYF. In DNA form, the CDR3 reads TGTGCCAGCAGCTTAGAAGCAGGGGGCTCTGGAAACACCATATATTTT.

On this clone: Different DNA sequences within this sample yield the same CDR3. J is TRBJ2-6 and V is TRBV2; D remains ambiguous. V was shortened by 4 bases and J by 2 bases, with 6 bases between the two germline ends. The germline gives CDR1 SNHLY, CDR2 FYNNEI. The CDR3 is 14 amino acids. The CDR3 DNA is TGTGCCAGCAGTGGGGGAACTGGGGCCAACGTCCTGACTTTC. Translated: CASSGGTGANVLTF.

This chain joins TRBV14 and TRBJ2-5, with TRBD2 matching 8 bases. Unmatched junction bases numbered 10, after V lost 4 bases and J lost 6 bases. Germline assignment: CDR1 SGHDN and CDR2 FVKESK. The CDR3 runs to 15 residues. CDR3 in DNA: TGTGCCAGCAGCCTCCTGGCGGGAGGTCCGAAGACCCAGTACTTC. This gives the protein CASSLLAGGPKTQYF.

V usage is TRBV30 and J usage is TRBJ1-2; 8 bases fit TRBD1. V lost 1 base, J lost 5 bases, and 12 bases stayed unmatched. CDR3 length: 16 residues. The germline CDR1 and CDR2 sequences are GTSNPN and SVGIG (reference sequence). CDR3 sequence (DNA): TGTGCCTGGAGTGCCCTCTCTCCCGGGACAGGATATGGCTACACCTTC. Amino acids: CAWSALSPGTGYGYTF.